A selection of T cell receptor beta chains follows, all from one sample in a study of graft-versus-host responses after intestinal transplantation. Clones were read by immunoSEQ multiplex PCR, and TCRdb kept only the in-frame ones, dropping some. The sample holds approximately 93,000 clones, 92% seen once. The antigens these receptors bind are not known. The material sequenced was unstimulated CD8+ T cells sorted from spleen or lymph node cells, taken before transplant. The receptor source for this set is a human donor who was the organ donor for an intestinal transplant. The CDR3 runs from the conserved cysteine through the conserved F or W. The D gene is left open where the match is weak. Clone size is not always given. Where it is, it says once, few, many or a class for expanded clones.

abundance | j_gene | d_gene | v_gene | CDR3aa | CDR3nt
NA | TRBJ2-7 | NA | TRBV7-9 | CASAGEQGGIISYEQYF | TGTGCCAGCGCAGGGGAACAGGGTGGGATTATCTCCTACGAGCAGTACTTC
NA | TRBJ1-1 | NA | TRBV2 | CASESVLKKEAFF | TGTGCCAGCGAGTCGGTACTTAAAAAGGAAGCTTTCTTT
NA | TRBJ1-2 | TRBD1 | TRBV28 | CASSHPGGYYYGYTF | TGTGCCAGCAGTCACCCAGGGGGCTATTATTATGGCTACACCTTC
NA | TRBJ2-2 | TRBD2 | TRBV13 | CASSLGLYGRGNTGELFF | TGTGCCAGCAGCTTAGGCCTATACGGGAGGGGAAACACCGGGGAGCTGTTTTTT
NA | TRBJ2-1 | NA | TRBV21-1 | CASSSPGLAFYNEQFF | TGTGCCAGCAGCTCCCCGGGACTAGCATTCTACAATGAGCAGTTCTTC
few | TRBJ2-7 | TRBD1 | TRBV2 | CASRTTGDEQYF | TGTGCCAGCAGGACCACAGGGGACGAGCAGTACTTC
NA | TRBJ1-3 | TRBD1 | TRBV6-5 | CASSLGTGRGNTIYF | TGTGCCAGCAGTCTCGGGACAGGGAGAGGAAACACCATATATTTT
NA | TRBJ2-2 | TRBD2 | TRBV15 | CATSRERGEAGELFF | TGTGCCACCAGCAGAGAGCGGGGGGAAGCCGGGGAGCTGTTTTTT
once | TRBJ2-7 | TRBD2 | TRBV27 | CASSSRLAAAGEQYF | TGTGCCAGCAGTTCTAGACTAGCGGCTGCGGGAGAGCAGTACTTC
NA | TRBJ2-3 | TRBD2 | TRBV2 | CASSILAVYTDTQYF | TGTGCCAGCAGTATACTAGCGGTATACACAGATACGCAGTATTTT
NA | TRBJ2-7 | NA | TRBV10-3 | CAISDGGPYEQYF | TGTGCCATCAGTGATGGGGGCCCCTACGAGCAGTACTTC
NA | TRBJ2-5 | TRBD2 | TRBV27 | CASSPWTGSLAGEETQYF | TGTGCCAGCAGTCCTTGGACAGGGTCGCTAGCGGGAGAAGAGACCCAGTACTTC
NA | TRBJ1-5 | NA | TRBV19 | CASSSRGPQHF | TGTGCCAGTAGTAGCAGGGGGCCCCAGCATTTT
NA | TRBJ2-2 | NA | TRBV21-1 | CASSKAKQEVAGFTGELFF | TGTGCCAGCAGCAAAGCAAAGCAGGAAGTAGCGGGTTTCACCGGGGAGCTGTTTTTT
NA | TRBJ2-1 | TRBD2 | TRBV6-4 | CASSPSAGLAGDEQFF | TGTGCCAGCAGCCCCAGCGCGGGACTAGCGGGAGATGAGCAGTTCTTC
NA | TRBJ2-5 | NA | TRBV7-2 | CASSPPSGQGAQYF | TGTGCCAGCAGCCCCCCTAGTGGCCAAGGGGCCCAGTACTTC
NA | TRBJ2-3 | TRBD2 | TRBV6-6 | CASSLLTSGSTDTQYF | TGTGCCAGCAGTCTACTGACTAGCGGGAGCACAGATACGCAGTATTTT
NA | TRBJ1-3 | TRBD1 | TRBV7-2 | CASSLAGQGNTIYF | TGTGCCAGCAGCTTAGCGGGACAGGGAAACACCATATATTTT
once | TRBJ1-2 | NA | TRBV6-5 | CASSTGNGYTF | TGTGCCAGCAGTACAGGGAATGGCTACACCTTC
NA | TRBJ2-1 | TRBD2 | TRBV10-1 | CASSELQREHWEQFF | TGCGCCAGCAGTGAGCTCCAGCGGGAGCATTGGGAGCAGTTCTTC
NA | TRBJ2-7 | NA | TRBV28 | CASTAANSLYEQYF | TGTGCCAGCACCGCCGCGAATAGTCTCTACGAGCAGTACTTC
NA | TRBJ2-1 | TRBD2 | TRBV6-1 | CASSRAGGPYNEQFF | TGTGCCAGCAGTAGAGCGGGGGGCCCCTACAATGAGCAGTTCTTC
NA | TRBJ1-3 | NA | TRBV19 | CASSTGVTGNTIYF | TGTGCCAGTAGTACAGGGGTCACTGGAAACACCATATATTTT
NA | TRBJ1-2 | TRBD1 | TRBV15 | CATSRERTGDGYTF | TGTGCCACCAGCAGAGAACGGACAGGCGATGGCTACACCTTC
NA | TRBJ1-1 | NA | TRBV6-5 | CASSLGGAEAFF | TGCGCCAGCAGTTTGGGAGGGGCGGAAGCTTTCTTT
NA | TRBJ2-7 | NA | TRBV4-1 | CASSQDGSGSSYEQYF | TGCGCCAGCAGCCAAGACGGCAGCGGGTCCTCCTACGAGCAGTACTTC
once | TRBJ2-5 | NA | TRBV9 | CASSVSSNPRVQETQYF | TGTGCCAGCAGCGTTAGTAGTAACCCTCGCGTACAAGAGACCCAGTACTTC
NA | TRBJ2-7 | NA | TRBV10-3 | CAISDWTPSHYEQYF | TGTGCCATCAGTGACTGGACTCCGTCCCACTACGAGCAGTACTTC
NA | TRBJ2-5 | NA | TRBV7-2 | CASSLVRGRRSQETQYF | TGTGCCAGCAGCTTAGTCCGGGGGAGAAGGTCCCAAGAGACCCAGTACTTC